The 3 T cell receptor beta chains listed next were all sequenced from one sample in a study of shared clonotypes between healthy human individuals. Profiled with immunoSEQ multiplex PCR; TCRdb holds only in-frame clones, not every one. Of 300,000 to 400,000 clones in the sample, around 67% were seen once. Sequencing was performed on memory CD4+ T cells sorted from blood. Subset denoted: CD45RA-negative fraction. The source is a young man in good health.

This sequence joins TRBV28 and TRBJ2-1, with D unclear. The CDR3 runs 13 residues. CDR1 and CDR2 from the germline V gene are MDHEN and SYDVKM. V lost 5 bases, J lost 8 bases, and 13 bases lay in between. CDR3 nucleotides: TGTGCCAGCAGTACGCCGCAAAACGATGAGCAGTTCTTC. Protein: CASSTPQNDEQFF.

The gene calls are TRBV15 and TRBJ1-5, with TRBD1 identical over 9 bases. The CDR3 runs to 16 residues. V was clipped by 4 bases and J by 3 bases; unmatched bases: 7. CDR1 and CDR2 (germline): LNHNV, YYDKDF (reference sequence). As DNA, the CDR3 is TGTGCCACCAGCATAGGGACAGGGCGAGACAATCAGCCCCAGCATTTT. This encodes CATSIGTGRDNQPQHF.

This CDR3 is CASSLATGAAYEQYF. The CDR3 DNA reads TGCGCCAGCAGCTTGGCGACGGGGGCTGCCTACGAGCAGTACTTC. The J gene is TRBJ2-7, the V gene TRBV5-1; D may correspond to TRBD1 or TRBD2 (6 bases each). Deletions cut 0 bases from V and 2 bases from J, with 12 bases between. The germline V gene has CDR1 SGHRS and CDR2 YFSETQ. This CDR3 is 15 amino acids long.